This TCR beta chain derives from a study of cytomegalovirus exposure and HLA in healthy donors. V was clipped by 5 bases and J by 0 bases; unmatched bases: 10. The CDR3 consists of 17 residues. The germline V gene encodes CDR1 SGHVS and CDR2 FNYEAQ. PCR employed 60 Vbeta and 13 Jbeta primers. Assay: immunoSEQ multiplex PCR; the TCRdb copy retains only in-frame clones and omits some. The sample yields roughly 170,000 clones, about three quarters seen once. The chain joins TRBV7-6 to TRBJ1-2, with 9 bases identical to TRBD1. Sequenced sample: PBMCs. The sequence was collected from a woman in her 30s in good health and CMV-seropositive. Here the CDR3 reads CASSANPGQGANYGYTF. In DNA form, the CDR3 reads TGTGCCAGCAGCGCAAATCCGGGACAGGGCGCTAACTATGGCTACACCTTC.